Given below is one T cell receptor (beta chain) in context. The antigen it recognizes is unknown. No much larger clone is present one base from it, and per-base qualities are unavailable. From cysteine to phenylalanine, the CDR3 is 16 amino acids long. This entry keeps only the CDR3 DNA: 48 bases, framed from base 1. The germline V gene (reference sequence) specifies SEHNR as CDR1 and FQNEAQ as CDR2. The junction carries 14 bases between V and J, which are trimmed by 1 base and 4 bases respectively. This sample is drawn from a study of blood T cell repertoires in COVID-19 (dated by TCRdb to 2018 to 2021). Background for the entire study: The collaborator samples originated in the United States, Italy and Spain and spanned the acute and convalescent phases of COVID-19. The prospective study material was composed of cDNA or gDNA derived from T cells, B-cell-depleted T cells, or PBMCs. The dataset comprised deeply sampled blood TCRbeta repertoires from subjects exposed to, actively infected with, or recovered from COVID-19. The repertoires were released in a freely available public database meant as a resource for research on the immune response to SARS-CoV-2. The samples were drawn from the first 160 participants of the ongoing ImmuneRACE study and from 1,254 subjects provided by 6 global collaborators. The sample metadata nearly always contained a de-identified subject ID, COVID-19 status, age in years and sex. Where available, HLA class I and class II types were taken from metadata supplied by the sample provider and were not determined by assay-based typing.

Samples from volunteer blood donors who had recovered from COVID-19 were contributed by a second Seattle source. Collaborating institutions collected whole blood in K2EDTA tubes following their own protocols. For TCRbeta analysis, collaborator samples were shipped as frozen whole blood, as isolated PBMCs, or as DNA extracted from either sample type. TCRbeta CDR3 regions were amplified from genomic DNA using the immunoSEQ Assay, a bias-controlled multiplex PCR. In the original analysis: Within the assay, amplification of reference gene primers was used to estimate how many nucleated cells each sample contained. To quantify the absolute abundance of each unique TCRbeta CDR3 rearrangement, sequence reads were collapsed and filtered. For each sample, productive Simpson clonality was calculated as the square root of Simpson's diversity index over productive rearrangements. Not all clones reach the TCRdb copy of this immuneACCESS table, which keeps in-frame sequences only. Checked studies attribute under half of the gap to unresolved V genes and leave the rest unexplained. That table is the source of V, J and clone size, and D and trimming were worked out from the DNA. The sample table holds 270,000 or so clones, of which roughly 89% were seen once. About 4.5% of the sample is taken by the ten largest.

Study-wide findings and limitations: How much clinical and demographic metadata was included differed by source and by participant, and the metadata was provided uncurated.

The sample consisted of peripheral blood. The receptor was isolated from a woman in her 40s who had recovered from COVID-19. The rearrangement combines TRBV7-9 with TRBJ1-5, with a tentative D gene TRBD1 over 6 matching bases. Here the CDR3 is given as CASSLGGKGVNQPQHF. The sequenced DNA is TGTGCCAGCAGCTTAGGAGGCAAGGGGGTAAATCAGCCCCAGCATTTT. When the CDR3 is completed using the reference TRBV7-9 and TRBJ1-5 genes on either side, the full variable domain is DTGVSQNPRHKITKRGQNVTFRCDPISEHNRLYWYRQTLGQGPEFLTYFQNEAQLEKSRLLSDRFSAERPKGSFSTLEIQRTEQGDSAMYLCASSLGGKGVNQPQHFGDGTRLSIL.